The T cell receptor (beta chain) under discussion was sequenced for a study of blood T cell repertoires in COVID-19. The assay was immunoSEQ multiplex PCR, and TCRdb's table has in-frame clones only and misses some. The data contain some 74,000 clones, 65% to 90% of them seen just once; the ten biggest clones take up 40% to 50%. The CDR3 has 13 residues. The ends were cut back, 1 base at V and 0 bases at J, with 3 bases in the middle. Germline CDR1 and CDR2: MDHEN and SYDVKM. The gene calls are TRBV28 and TRBJ1-2; D gene ambiguous. Source material: peripheral blood. The TCR was taken from a man older than 75 with acute or convalescent COVID-19. The CDR3 bases are TGTGCCAGCAGTTTATTAGCTAACTATGGCTACACCTTC. This codes for CASSLLANYGYTF.